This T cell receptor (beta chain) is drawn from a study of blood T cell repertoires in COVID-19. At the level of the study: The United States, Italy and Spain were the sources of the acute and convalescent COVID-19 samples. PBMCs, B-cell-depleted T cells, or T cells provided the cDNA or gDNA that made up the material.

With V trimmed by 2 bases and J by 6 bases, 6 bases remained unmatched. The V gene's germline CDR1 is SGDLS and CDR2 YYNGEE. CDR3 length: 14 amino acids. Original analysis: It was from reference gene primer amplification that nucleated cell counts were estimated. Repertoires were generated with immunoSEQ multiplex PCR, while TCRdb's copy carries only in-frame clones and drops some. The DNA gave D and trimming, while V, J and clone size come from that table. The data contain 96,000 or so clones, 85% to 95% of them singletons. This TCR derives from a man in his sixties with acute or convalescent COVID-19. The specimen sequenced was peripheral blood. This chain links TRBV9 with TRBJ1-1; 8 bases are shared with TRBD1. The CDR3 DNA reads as TGTGCCAGCAGCGTGGGACTACAGGGGGCTGAAGCTTTCTTT. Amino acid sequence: CASSVGLQGAEAFF.